The TCR beta chain under discussion was sequenced for a study of T cell repertoires in aging, cancer and after chemotherapy (dated by TCRdb to about 2019). Concerning the study at large: Donors spanned six age groups from 30 or younger to 70 or older, with at least three individuals per group. In total, the full dataset held about 8.8 million TCR reads. To examine immunoaging and T cell reconstitution after chemotherapy, the study profiled TCR beta repertoires in peripheral blood from healthy donors and cancer patients. A cohort of 218 cancer patients (more than 90 with hematological and some 120 with solid cancers) was assembled, and 95 to 100 healthy donors were included as a reference group. TCR repertoires from healthy donor controls were recorded over periods of several months to years and showed clear clonal overlap between repeated samplings. Overall study outcomes, separate from this receptor: The authors noted that the repertoire data do not allow conclusions about immunological memory after chemotherapy. In both cancer cohorts, median generation probability rose over the chemotherapy interval, which suggests that the repertoire was reconstituted through rebound thymic output. Declining TCR diversity with age in healthy donors was mainly explained by loss of richness; in cancer patients, loss of evenness also contributed. Compared with age-matched healthy donors, untreated patients with hematological or solid cancers had significantly lower TCR diversity and higher clonality in blood.

V and J are truncated by 5 bases and 0 bases respectively, leaving an intervening sequence of 17 bases. CDR1 and CDR2 are read off the germline V gene as SGHVS and FNYEAQ. The CDR3 holds 16 amino acids from the cysteine to the phenylalanine. CDR3 DNA only is kept here, 48 bases in frame from base 1. On this clonotype itself: Its cognate antigen has yet to be identified. No base-level quality is on record; no much larger clone is a single base apart.

TCR beta rearrangements were amplified from genomic DNA isolated from peripheral blood, not from sorted cells or RNA. Multiplex touch-down PCR with a mixed TRB-A/B primer pool was used to amplify rearranged TRB sequences covering the V, D and J segments. Illumina adapters and sample indices were attached to the amplicons in two consecutive PCR reactions using Phusion HS II polymerase. Amplicons were gel-purified using the NucleoSpin Gel and PCR Clean-up kit and were subsequently checked with Qubit and an Agilent 2100 Bioanalyzer. The libraries were sequenced on an Illumina MiSeq with 600-cycle, single-indexed, paired-end runs. The study's processing was this. MiXCR versions 2.12 and 3.0.5 were used to process TRB sequences. Each unique CDR3 nucleotide sequence was counted as one clone, and only productive sequences with at least two reads were retained. Shannon diversity, evenness, clonality (one minus evenness), and alpha-parameterized diversity profiles from alpha 0 to 5 were included as repertoire metrics. Generation probabilities of clones in paired pre- and post-chemotherapy samples were computed with the IGoR algorithm. Using fastp at Q25 and MiXCR, TCRdb reprocessed the public reads and kept productive beta chains. A single entry per CDR3 protein holds the most common genes and DNA from its merged rows. The V and J calls were not made by the authors but by TCRdb's processing. The sample has about 6,800 distinct CDR3 sequences on record, around 40% of them singletons. The ten largest clones take up about 16% of the sample.

This clonotype was sampled from a human donor in good health. Specimen: blood. This chain joins TRBV7-6 to TRBJ2-7; the D gene identity is not certain. The CDR3 is CASSRALASRSYEQYF. Here is the DNA: TGTGCCAGCAGCCGCGCCCTCGCTTCGCGCTCCTACGAGCAGTACTTC.